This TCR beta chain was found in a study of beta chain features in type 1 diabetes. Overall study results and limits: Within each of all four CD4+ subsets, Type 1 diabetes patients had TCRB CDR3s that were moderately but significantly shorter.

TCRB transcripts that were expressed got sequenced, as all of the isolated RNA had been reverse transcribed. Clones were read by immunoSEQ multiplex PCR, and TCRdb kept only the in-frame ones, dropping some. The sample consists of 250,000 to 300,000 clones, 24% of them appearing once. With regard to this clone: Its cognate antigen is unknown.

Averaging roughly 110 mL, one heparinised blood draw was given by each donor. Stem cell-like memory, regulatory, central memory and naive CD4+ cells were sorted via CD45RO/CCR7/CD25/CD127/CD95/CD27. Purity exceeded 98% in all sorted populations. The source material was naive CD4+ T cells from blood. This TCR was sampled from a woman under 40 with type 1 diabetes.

CDR3 region: CASSLEDSNNEQFF. DNA of the CDR3: TGTGCCAGCAGCTTGGAGGACAGTAACAATGAGCAGTTCTTC. The chain recombines TRBV5-4 with TRBJ2-1, with D possibly matching TRBD1 (6 bases). The CDR3 length is 14 residues. CDR1 SGHNT and CDR2 YYREEE come from the germline V gene (reference sequence). The V gene lost 0 bases and the J gene lost 5 bases, with 9 bases spanning the gap.